This T cell receptor beta chain comes out of a study of blood T cell repertoires in COVID-19. CDR1 and CDR2 from the germline V gene are LNHDA and SQIVND (reference sequence). This CDR3 has 13 residues. The junction had 8 bases not matched to a gene; V was cut back by 10 bases and J by 3 bases. The table came from immunoSEQ multiplex PCR; TCRdb's copy has only in-frame clones and leaves some out. The data hold 100,000 to 150,000 clones, with 80% to 95% observed a single time. Sequencing was carried out using peripheral blood. The chain carries TRBV19 and TRBJ1-1; 7 positions match TRBD1. This clonotype was sampled from a man between 45 and 60 years old with COVID-19, enrolled during active disease. The CDR3 loop reads CATAEGADTEAFF. CDR3 in DNA: TGTGCCACCGCCGAGGGGGCGGACACTGAAGCTTTCTTT.